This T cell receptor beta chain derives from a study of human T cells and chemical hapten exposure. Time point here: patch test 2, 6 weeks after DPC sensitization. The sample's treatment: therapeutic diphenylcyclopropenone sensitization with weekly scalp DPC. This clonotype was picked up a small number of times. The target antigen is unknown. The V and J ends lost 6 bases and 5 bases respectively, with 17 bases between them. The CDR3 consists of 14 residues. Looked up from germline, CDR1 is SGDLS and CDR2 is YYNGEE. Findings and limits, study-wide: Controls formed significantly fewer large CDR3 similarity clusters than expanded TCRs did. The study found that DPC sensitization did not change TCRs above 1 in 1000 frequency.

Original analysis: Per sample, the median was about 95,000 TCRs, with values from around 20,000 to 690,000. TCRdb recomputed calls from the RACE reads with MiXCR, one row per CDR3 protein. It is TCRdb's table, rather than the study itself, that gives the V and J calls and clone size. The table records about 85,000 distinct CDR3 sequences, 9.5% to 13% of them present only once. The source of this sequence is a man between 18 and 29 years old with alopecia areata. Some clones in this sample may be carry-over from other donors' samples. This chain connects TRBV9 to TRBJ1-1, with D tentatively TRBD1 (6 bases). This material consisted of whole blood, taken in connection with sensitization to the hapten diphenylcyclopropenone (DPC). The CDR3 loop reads CASNRGDTGTEAFF. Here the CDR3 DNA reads TGTGCCAGCAATCGGGGGGATACAGGGACTGAAGCTTTCTTT.